This T cell receptor (beta chain) was recorded in a study of T cell responses to AZD1222 COVID-19 vaccine. Study-level information: Analysis merged second doses at about 4 or about 12 weeks. General observations from the study: Spike as a whole was targeted by vaccine-associated CD4 TCRs, dominant at 160-218 and 743-854. The repertoires were collected only after the peak T cell response.

V was cut by 5 bases and J by 3 bases, with 22 bases left in between. Germline lookup yields CDR1 SEHNR and CDR2 FQNEAQ (reference sequence). The CDR3 covers 17 residues. Profiling relied on immunoSEQ multiplex PCR, and the TCRdb table lists in-frame clones only, not all of them. The sample yields over 85,000 clones, less than 90% seen once. A note on this clone: Its antigen is unknown.

The chain couples TRBV7-9 to TRBJ1-1; the D is unclear. This material consisted of peripheral blood, taken on day 0 of AZD1222 vaccination. The clonotype was recovered from an adult in good health. CDR3 coding DNA: TGTGCCAGCAGCCCTCCCGAGCTTCTAAATCGGGACACTGAAGCTTTCTTT. Its translation is CASSPPELLNRDTEAFF.